Shown below are 9 T cell receptor beta chains from a single sample sequenced in a study of T cell responses to AZD1222 COVID-19 vaccine. Assay used: immunoSEQ multiplex PCR; TCRdb lists only in-frame clones, some missing. The profile shows approximately 170,000 clones, approximately 94% of them singletons. The source material was peripheral blood, sampled 28 days after the second AZD1222 dose. These receptors came from an adult who received the AZD1222 COVID-19 vaccine.

CDR3 nucleotide sequence: TGTGCCAGCCGAAGACTAGTCAGCTACAATGAGCAGTTCTTC. It specifies CASRRLVSYNEQFF. The rearrangement links TRBV6-5 to TRBJ2-1; possibly TRBD2 for D (6 bases). Germline CDR1 and CDR2: MNHEY and SVGAGI. The CDR3 is 14 residues long. V shed 8 bases and J shed 3 bases, with 14 bases lying between them.

The J gene is TRBJ2-2, the V gene TRBV25-1, with unresolved D. The V end was cut by 8 bases, the J end by 5 bases, with 15 bases between. The CDR3 is 14 amino acids. The germline gives CDR1 MGHDK, CDR2 SYGVNS. CDR3 nucleotide sequence: TGTGCCAGCCGTTCGGACCTGCTGACCGGGGAGCTGTTTTTT. Translating it yields CASRSDLLTGELFF.

This clone was counted a single time. The chain carries TRBV25-1 and TRBJ1-4, with 7 bases aligning to TRBD1. Trimming at V came to 8 bases and at J to 7 bases, leaving 4 bases not matched to a gene. Germline V lookup: CDR1 MGHDK, CDR2 SYGVNS. The CDR3 sequence is 12 residues long. The CDR3 region has the DNA TGTGCCAGCCGACAGGGAGGTGAAAAACTGTTTTTT. It translates to CASRQGGEKLFF.

V gene TRBV7-2 combines with J gene TRBJ1-5; 8 positions agree with TRBD1. V lost 5 bases, J lost 7 bases, and 7 bases stayed unmatched. The germline gives CDR1 SGHTA, CDR2 FQGNSA. The CDR3 has 14 amino acids. The CDR3, as DNA: TGTGCCAGCAGCCAAGGGCAGGGGGCCCAGCCCCAGCATTTT. Translated, it gives CASSQGQGAQPQHF.

The V and J genes are TRBV7-2 and TRBJ2-7; maybe TRBD2 (6 bases). The V end was cut by 1 base, the J end by 2 bases, with 18 bases between. The CDR3 is made up of 17 amino acids. Germline V lookup: CDR1 SGHTA, CDR2 FQGNSA. The CDR3 nucleotides are TGTGCCAGCAGCTTAGGGGGGACGGGAGCCCCTCCCTACGAGCAGTACTTC. It is translated as CASSLGGTGAPPYEQYF.

This clone was picked up one time. V and J are TRBV18 and TRBJ1-2; TRBD1 is a possible D gene (6 bases). This CDR3 is built from 13 residues. Per the germline V gene, CDR1 is KGHSH and CDR2 is LQKENI. Trimming stripped 2 bases from V and 6 bases from J, with 10 bases between. The CDR3 loop is CASSPGTPDGYTF. CDR3 bases: TGTGCCAGCTCACCAGGGACACCAGATGGCTACACCTTC.

V gene TRBV5-1 combines with J gene TRBJ2-1; 7 positions match TRBD1. V gave up 4 bases and J gave up 7 bases; unmatched junction bases: 11. Germline V CDR1 and CDR2: SGHRS, YFSETQ. This CDR3 contains 15 residues. Written as DNA, the CDR3 is TGCGCCAGCAGCCCCCCAGGGACAGAAGGGAATGAGCAGTTCTTC. This sequence encodes CASSPPGTEGNEQFF.

The chain recombines TRBV5-5 with TRBJ1-4, with 7 bases lining up with TRBD1. In germline, CDR1 is SGHKS, CDR2 YYEKEE (reference sequence). V was pared by 4 bases and J by 7 bases, with 16 bases of the junction left unmatched. This CDR3 is built from 17 residues. CDR3 loop: CASSQTSTGFVGEKLFF. The CDR3 DNA follows: TGTGCCAGCAGCCAAACCTCGACAGGGTTTGTGGGTGAAAAACTGTTTTTT.

The chain employs TRBV24-1 and TRBJ1-2; no firm D call. V was trimmed by 3 bases and J by 8 bases, leaving 18 bases between them. The CDR3 has 15 residues. Germline V lookup: CDR1 KGHDR, CDR2 SFDVKD. Here the CDR3 DNA reads TGTGCCACCAGTGATCCCCGGAGCCCAACGGGCGGCTACACCTTC. This translates into CATSDPRSPTGGYTF.